These 16 T cell receptor beta chains were all obtained from the same sample, sequenced in a study of T cells after yellow fever vaccination. Each CDR3 protein is one row after TCRdb ran MiXCR on the 5' RACE reads. This table has approximately 130,000 distinct CDR3 sequences, 12% to 15% appearing once. This specimen was CD8+ T cells sorted from PBMCs, taken 5 days after the yellow fever booster vaccination. The source of these receptors is a man younger than 30 who received the YFV17D yellow fever vaccine.

This clonotype showed up many times. V usage is TRBV10-3 and J usage is TRBJ2-6; TRBD1 matches 7 bases. V trimming: 6 bases; J trimming: 0 bases; junction bases outside the gene matches: 5. This CDR3 comprises 16 residues. CDR1 ENHRY and CDR2 SYGVKD come from the germline V gene. The CDR3 region is CAISGTAVSGANVLTF. As DNA, the CDR3 is TGTGCCATCAGCGGGACAGCCGTCTCTGGGGCCAACGTCCTGACTTTC.

There are many counts of this clonotype. The V and J genes are TRBV11-1 and TRBJ2-1; 9 bases map to TRBD2. The germline V gene has CDR1 SGHAT and CDR2 FQDESV (reference sequence). J gave up 4 bases and V 8 bases, and 6 bases lay outside the gene matches. The CDR3 sequence is 14 residues long. The CDR3 coding sequence is TGTGCCAGCCACGCAGCGGGGGGTTACAATGAGCAGTTCTTC. Encoded protein: CASHAAGGYNEQFF.

The chain recombines TRBV27 with TRBJ1-5, with D perhaps TRBD1 (6 bases). CDR1 MNHEY and CDR2 SMNVEV come from the germline V gene (reference sequence). Trimming took 6 bases from V and 0 from J, leaving 21 bases between them. The CDR3 has 18 residues. The CDR3 loop is CASSDTKTGLYSNQPQHF. CDR3 nucleotide sequence: TGTGCCAGCAGCGATACAAAGACAGGACTCTATAGCAATCAGCCCCAGCATTTT.

CDR3 sequence (DNA): TGCGCCAGCAGCCAATCCAGGGGAAACCAAGAGACCCAGTACTTC. Translation: CASSQSRGNQETQYF. This chain connects TRBV4-1 to TRBJ2-5; tentative D call: TRBD1 (6 bases). This CDR3 has 15 residues. Trimming cost V 2 bases and J 0 bases, with 10 bases left between them. CDR1 is MGHRA, CDR2 YSYEKL, per germline.

The chain recombines TRBV6-4 with TRBJ2-2, with D possibly TRBD1 on 5 matching bases. The CDR3 has 15 residues. With 5 bases removed from V and 4 bases from J, the gap between germline ends came to 14 bases. Germline-derived CDR1 and CDR2 are MRHNA and SNTAGT. DNA of the CDR3: TGTGCCAGCAGTCAGAAGCAGGGTCTCACCGGGGAGCTGTTTTTT. This codes for CASSQKQGLTGELFF.

The chain employs TRBV7-9 and TRBJ1-5; D gene uncertain. Per the germline V gene, CDR1 is SEHNR and CDR2 is FQNEAQ (reference sequence). This CDR3 is 13 amino acids long. Trimming removed 4 bases at V and 4 bases at J, with 8 bases between. For the CDR3, the DNA is TGTGCCAGCAGCTCCGCCGTGAATCAGCCCCAGCATTTT. It translates to CASSSAVNQPQHF.

This clonotype appeared a few times. J is TRBJ2-1 and V is TRBV11-1; D not resolved. Per the germline V gene, CDR1 is SGHAT and CDR2 is FQDESV (reference sequence). The CDR3 consists of 17 residues. Trimming removed 5 bases at V and 5 bases at J, with 22 bases between. Here the CDR3 reads CASSRPQMSLKNNEQFF. In DNA form, the CDR3 reads TGTGCCAGCAGCCGCCCCCAAATGTCCCTAAAAAACAATGAGCAGTTCTTC.

This chain joins TRBV6-5 and TRBJ2-3; D is unclear. Germline values: CDR1 MNHEY, CDR2 SVGAGI. This CDR3 is 15 amino acids long. V dropped 6 bases and J dropped 0 bases, with 13 bases sitting between them. The DNA for the CDR3 is TGTGCCAGCAGCTCCGGACGACCTAGCACAGATACGCAGTATTTT. It specifies CASSSGRPSTDTQYF.

This clonotype has a count of ten or more. The J gene is TRBJ2-5, the V gene TRBV10-3, with D tentatively TRBD1 (5 bases). This CDR3 has 12 residues. Germline values: CDR1 ENHRY, CDR2 SYGVKD. V gave up 0 bases and J gave up 9 bases, with 8 bases separating them. For the CDR3, the DNA is TGTGCCATCAGTGAGTCGGAAGGGGCCCAGTACTTC. It encodes CAISESEGAQYF.

This clonotype was picked up many times. This rearrangement joins TRBV7-9 to TRBJ2-7, with 7 bases aligning to TRBD1. CDR1 SEHNR and CDR2 FQNEAQ come from the germline V gene (reference sequence). There are 14 residues in the CDR3. V lost 6 bases, J lost 2 bases, and 7 bases stayed unmatched. The CDR3 loop is CASRGGRGTYEQYF. In DNA form, the CDR3 reads TGTGCCAGCAGAGGAGGCAGGGGGACCTACGAGCAGTACTTC. The full variable domain, rest sourced from reference TRBV7-9 and TRBJ2-7, is DTGVSQNPRHKITKRGQNVTFRCDPISEHNRLYWYRQTLGQGPEFLTYFQNEAQLEKSRLLSDRFSAERPKGSFSTLEIQRTEQGDSAMYLCASRGGRGTYEQYFGPGTRLTVT.

This chain links TRBV5-1 with TRBJ2-5, with D possibly matching TRBD2 (6 bases). Per the germline V gene, CDR1 is SGHRS and CDR2 is YFSETQ. Trimming shortened V by 4 bases and J by 5 bases, and 15 bases separated the two germline ends. The CDR3 is made up of 14 amino acids. This chain's CDR3 is CASSGSGHPETQYF. The CDR3 DNA sequence: TGCGCCAGCAGCGGCAGCGGGCACCCGGAGACCCAGTACTTC.

The chain combines TRBV27 with TRBJ1-5; D gene unclear. Deletions cut 3 bases from V and 0 bases from J, with 9 bases between. From germline, CDR1 is MNHEY and CDR2 SMNVEV (reference sequence). CDR3 length: 15 amino acids. The CDR3 bases are TGTGCCAGCAGTTTGACAACAAATAGCAATCAGCCCCAGCATTTT. Its protein product is CASSLTTNSNQPQHF.

This chain uses TRBV7-9 with TRBJ1-2; weak D call: TRBD1 (6 bases). The germline V gene encodes CDR1 SEHNR and CDR2 FQNEAQ (reference sequence). Trimming removed 5 bases from V and 8 bases from J, with 30 bases in between. The CDR3 runs 18 residues. The CDR3 coding sequence is TGTGCCAGCAGCGAAACTCGGGACACTACTTGGGAACACCAAGGCTACACCTTC. Translating it yields CASSETRDTTWEHQGYTF.

This rearrangement joins TRBV2 to TRBJ2-2, with a possible D match to TRBD2 (5 bases). V lost 10 bases to trimming and J lost 5 bases, with 14 bases between them. The CDR3 runs to 13 residues. Germline V gene lookup returns CDR1 SNHLY and CDR2 FYNNEI. CDR3 DNA: TGTGCCACCTTCCCGCCGGGGACCGGGGAGCTGTTTTTT. Its protein product is CATFPPGTGELFF.

This clonotype appeared a few times. J is TRBJ1-2 and V is TRBV10-2; perhaps TRBD1 as D (5 bases). This CDR3 spans 12 amino acids. Germline V gene lookup returns CDR1 WSHSY and CDR2 SAAADI. V was trimmed by 7 bases and J by 5 bases, leaving 11 bases between them. The CDR3 loop reads CASTAGTYGYTF. The CDR3 region has the DNA TGCGCCAGCACGGCAGGGACTTATGGCTACACCTTC.

This clonotype came up a few times. The chain joins TRBV4-1 to TRBJ1-3; no clear D gene. Per the germline V gene, CDR1 is MGHRA and CDR2 is YSYEKL. There are 15 residues in the CDR3. Trimming stripped 6 bases from V and 0 bases from J, with 12 bases between. CDR3 sequence: CASSPTVSSGNTIYF. The CDR3 nucleotides are TGCGCCAGCAGTCCGACCGTAAGCTCTGGAAACACCATATATTTT.